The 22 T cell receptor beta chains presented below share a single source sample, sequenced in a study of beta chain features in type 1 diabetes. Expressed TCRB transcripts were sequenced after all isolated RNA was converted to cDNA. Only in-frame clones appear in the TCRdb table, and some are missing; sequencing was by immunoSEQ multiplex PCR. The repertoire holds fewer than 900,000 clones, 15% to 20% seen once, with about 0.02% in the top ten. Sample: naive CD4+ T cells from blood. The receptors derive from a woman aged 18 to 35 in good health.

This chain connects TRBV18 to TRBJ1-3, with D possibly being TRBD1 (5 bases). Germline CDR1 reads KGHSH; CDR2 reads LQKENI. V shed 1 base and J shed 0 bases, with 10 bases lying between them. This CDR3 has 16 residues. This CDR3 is CASSPQGQISGNTIYF. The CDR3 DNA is TGTGCCAGCTCACCACAGGGGCAGATCTCTGGAAACACCATATATTTT.

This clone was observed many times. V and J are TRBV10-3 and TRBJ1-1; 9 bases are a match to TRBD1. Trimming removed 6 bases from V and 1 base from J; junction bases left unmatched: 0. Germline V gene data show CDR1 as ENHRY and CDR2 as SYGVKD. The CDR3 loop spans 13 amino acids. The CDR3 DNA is TGTGCCATCAGGACAGGGGGGAACACTGAAGCTTTCTTT. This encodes CAIRTGGNTEAFF.

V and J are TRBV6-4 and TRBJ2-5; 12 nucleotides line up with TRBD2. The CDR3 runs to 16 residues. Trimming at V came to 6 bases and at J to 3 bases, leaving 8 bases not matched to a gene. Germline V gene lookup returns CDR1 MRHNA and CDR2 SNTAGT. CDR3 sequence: CASRERGLAGKETQYF. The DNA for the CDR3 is TGTGCCAGCAGAGAAAGAGGACTAGCGGGAAAAGAGACCCAGTACTTC.

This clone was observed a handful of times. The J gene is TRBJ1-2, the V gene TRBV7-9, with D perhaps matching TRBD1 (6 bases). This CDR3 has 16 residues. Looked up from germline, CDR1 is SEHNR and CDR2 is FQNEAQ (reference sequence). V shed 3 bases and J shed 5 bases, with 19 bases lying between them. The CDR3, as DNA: TGTGCCAGCAGCTTCCGCGACCCGTTCCAGGGGTATGGCTACACCTTC. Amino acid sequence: CASSFRDPFQGYGYTF.

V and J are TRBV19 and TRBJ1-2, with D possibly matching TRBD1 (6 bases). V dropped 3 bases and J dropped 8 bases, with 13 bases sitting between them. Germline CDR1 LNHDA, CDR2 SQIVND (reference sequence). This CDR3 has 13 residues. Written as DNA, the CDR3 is TGTGCCAGTAGTATGCGGGACACGTCCGGCTACACCTTC. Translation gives CASSMRDTSGYTF.

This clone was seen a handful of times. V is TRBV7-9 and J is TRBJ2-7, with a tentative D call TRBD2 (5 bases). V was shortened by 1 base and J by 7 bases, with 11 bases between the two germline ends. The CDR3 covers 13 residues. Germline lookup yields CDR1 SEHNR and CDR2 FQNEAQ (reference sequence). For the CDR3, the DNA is TGTGCCAGCAGCTTAGTCGGGGTAAGGGAGCAGTACTTC. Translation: CASSLVGVREQYF.

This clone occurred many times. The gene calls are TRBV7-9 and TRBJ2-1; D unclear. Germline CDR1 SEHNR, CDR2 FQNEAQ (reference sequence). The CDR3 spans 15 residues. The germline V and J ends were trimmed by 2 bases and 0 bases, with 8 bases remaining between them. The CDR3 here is CASSLLQSSYNEQFF. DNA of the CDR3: TGTGCCAGCAGCTTATTGCAGAGCTCCTACAATGAGCAGTTCTTC.

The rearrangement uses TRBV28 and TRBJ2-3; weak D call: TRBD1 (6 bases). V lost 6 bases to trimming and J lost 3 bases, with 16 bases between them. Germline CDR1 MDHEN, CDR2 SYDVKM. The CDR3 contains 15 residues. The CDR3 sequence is CASRSTGRGTDTQYF. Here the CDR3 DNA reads TGTGCCAGCAGATCTACAGGGCGAGGTACAGATACGCAGTATTTT.

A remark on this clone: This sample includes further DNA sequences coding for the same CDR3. The CDR3 DNA is TGCGCCAGCAGCTTGGGCCTAGCAGACTACAATGAGCAGTTCTTC. Protein product: CASSLGLADYNEQFF. The genes are TRBV5-1 and TRBJ2-1; a weak D match, TRBD2 (5 bases). The germline gives CDR1 SGHRS, CDR2 YFSETQ. Trimming took 0 bases from V and 3 from J, leaving 10 bases between them. This CDR3 spans 15 amino acids. Variable domain in full (rest from reference TRBV5-1 and TRBJ2-1): KAGVTQTPRYLIKTRGQQVTLSCSPISGHRSVSWYQQTPGQGLQFLFEYFSETQRNKGNFPGRFSGRQFSNSRSEMNVSTLELGDSALYLCASSLGLADYNEQFFGPGTRLTVL.

CDR3 in amino acids: CATSSGRENIQYF. In DNA, the CDR3 is TGTGCCACTTCTAGCGGGAGGGAAAACATTCAGTACTTC. The rearrangement joins TRBV28 to TRBJ2-4; TRBD2 matches at 12 bases. This CDR3 has 13 residues. CDR1 is MDHEN and CDR2 is SYDVKM in the germline V gene. Trimming took 10 bases from V and 5 from J; bases not matched to a gene: 3.

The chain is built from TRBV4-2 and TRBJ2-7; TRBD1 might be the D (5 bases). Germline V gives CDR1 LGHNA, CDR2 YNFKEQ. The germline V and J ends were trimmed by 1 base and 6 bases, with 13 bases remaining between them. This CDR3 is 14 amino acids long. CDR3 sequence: CASSQAGQGGEQYF. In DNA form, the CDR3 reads TGTGCCAGCAGCCAAGCGGGTCAGGGCGGCGAGCAGTACTTC.

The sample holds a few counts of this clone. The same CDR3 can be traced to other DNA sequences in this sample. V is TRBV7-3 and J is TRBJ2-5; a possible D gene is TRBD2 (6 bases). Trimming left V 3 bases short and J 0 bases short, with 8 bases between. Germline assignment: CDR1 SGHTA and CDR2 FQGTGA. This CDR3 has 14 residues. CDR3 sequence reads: CASSLTGDQETQYF. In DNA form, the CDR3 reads TGTGCCAGCAGCTTGACGGGGGACCAAGAGACCCAGTACTTC.

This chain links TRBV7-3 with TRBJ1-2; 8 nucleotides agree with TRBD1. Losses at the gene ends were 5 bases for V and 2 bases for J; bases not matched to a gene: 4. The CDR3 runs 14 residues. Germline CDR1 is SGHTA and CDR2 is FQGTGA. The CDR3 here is CASSPGQGNYGYTF. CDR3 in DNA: TGTGCCAGCAGCCCCGGACAGGGCAACTATGGCTACACCTTC.

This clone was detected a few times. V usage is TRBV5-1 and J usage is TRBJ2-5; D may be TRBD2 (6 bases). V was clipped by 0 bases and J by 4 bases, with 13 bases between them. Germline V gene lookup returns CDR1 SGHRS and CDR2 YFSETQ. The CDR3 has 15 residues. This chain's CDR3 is CASSLGPGRSETQYF. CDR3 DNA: TGCGCCAGCAGCTTGGGGCCAGGGAGGTCAGAGACCCAGTACTTC.

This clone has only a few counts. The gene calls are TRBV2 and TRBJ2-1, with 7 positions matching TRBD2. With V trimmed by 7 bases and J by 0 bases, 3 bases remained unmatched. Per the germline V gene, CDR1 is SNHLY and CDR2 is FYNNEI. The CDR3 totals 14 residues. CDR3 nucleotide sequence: TGTGCCAGCATCGGGGAGGGCTCCTACAATGAGCAGTTCTTC. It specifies CASIGEGSYNEQFF. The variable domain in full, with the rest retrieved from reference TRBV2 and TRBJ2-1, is EPEVTQTPSHQVTQMGQEVILRCVPISNHLYFYWYRQILGQKVEFLVSFYNNEISEKSEIFDDQFSVERPDGSNFTLKIRSTKLEDSAMYFCASIGEGSYNEQFFGPGTRLTVL.

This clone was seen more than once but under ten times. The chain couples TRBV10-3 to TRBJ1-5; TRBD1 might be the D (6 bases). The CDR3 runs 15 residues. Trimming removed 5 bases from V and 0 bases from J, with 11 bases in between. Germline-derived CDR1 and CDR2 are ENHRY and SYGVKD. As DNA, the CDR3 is TGTGCCATCAGTAATTACAGGGATAGCAATCAGCCCCAGCATTTT. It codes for CAISNYRDSNQPQHF.

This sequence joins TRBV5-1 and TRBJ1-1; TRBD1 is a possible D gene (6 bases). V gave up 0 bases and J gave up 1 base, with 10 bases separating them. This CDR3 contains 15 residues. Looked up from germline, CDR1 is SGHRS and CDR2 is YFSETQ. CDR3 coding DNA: TGCGCCAGCAGCTTGGTTCGGACAGAGAACACTGAAGCTTTCTTT. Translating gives CASSLVRTENTEAFF.

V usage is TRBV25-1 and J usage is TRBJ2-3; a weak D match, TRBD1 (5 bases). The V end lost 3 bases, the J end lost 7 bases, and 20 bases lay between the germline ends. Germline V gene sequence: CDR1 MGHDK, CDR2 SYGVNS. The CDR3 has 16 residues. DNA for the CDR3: TGTGCCAGCAGTGACCCACGTTCAGGGCAACGACATACGCAGTATTTT. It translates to CASSDPRSGQRHTQYF. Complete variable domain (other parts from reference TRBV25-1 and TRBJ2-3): EADIYQTPRYLVIGTGKKITLECSQTMGHDKMYWYQQDPGMELHLIHYSYGVNSTEKGDLSSESTVSRIRTEHFPLTLESARPSHTSQYLCASSDPRSGQRHTQYFGPGTRLTVL.

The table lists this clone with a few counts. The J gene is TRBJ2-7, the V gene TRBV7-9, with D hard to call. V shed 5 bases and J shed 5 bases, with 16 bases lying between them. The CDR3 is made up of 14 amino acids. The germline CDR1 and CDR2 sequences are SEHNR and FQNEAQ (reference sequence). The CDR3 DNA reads TGTGCCAGCAGCCCTATAAGCATGGACCACGAGCAGTACTTC. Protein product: CASSPISMDHEQYF.

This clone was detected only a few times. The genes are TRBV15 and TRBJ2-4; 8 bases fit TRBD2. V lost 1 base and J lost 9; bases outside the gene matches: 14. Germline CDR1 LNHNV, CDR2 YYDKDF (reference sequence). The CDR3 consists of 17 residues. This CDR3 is CATSRVIGGVPEGIQYF. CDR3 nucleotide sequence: TGTGCCACCAGCAGAGTAATCGGGGGGGTGCCTGAAGGCATTCAGTACTTC.

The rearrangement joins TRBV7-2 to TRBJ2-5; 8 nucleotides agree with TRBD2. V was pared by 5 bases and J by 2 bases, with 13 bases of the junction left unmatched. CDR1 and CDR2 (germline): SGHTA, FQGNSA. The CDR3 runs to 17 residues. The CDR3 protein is CASSDHRVQRGQETQYF. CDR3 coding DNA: TGTGCCAGCAGCGACCACAGGGTACAGCGGGGGCAAGAGACCCAGTACTTC.

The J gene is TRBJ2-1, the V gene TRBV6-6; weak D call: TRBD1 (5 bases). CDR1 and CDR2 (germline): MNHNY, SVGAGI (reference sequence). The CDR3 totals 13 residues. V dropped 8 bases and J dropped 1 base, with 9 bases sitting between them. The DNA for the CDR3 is TGTGCCAGCCATTCAGGGTCCTACAATGAGCAGTTCTTC. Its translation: CASHSGSYNEQFF.